This TCR beta chain originates from a study of T cell clones after liver transplantation. Study observations and caveats: A larger donor-reactive than third-party decline suggested partial antigen-specific deletion. In a couple of subjects, few donor cells limited the measurable donor-reactive repertoire.

A note on this clone: As yet, its antigen is unknown.

With 8 bases clipped from V and 5 bases from J, the junction kept 8 bases outside the gene matches. CDR1 and CDR2 from the germline V gene are MNHEY and SMNVEV (reference sequence). The CDR3 is 15 residues long. Sequencing was performed with immunoSEQ multiplex PCR; in TCRdb, only in-frame clones are kept and a portion is missing. Of 75,000 to 95,000 clones listed, 75% to 90% are singletons. This sequence was found in a human patient who received a liver transplant. Some T cells may be provided by the graft donor. The genes are TRBV27 and TRBJ2-1; 11 bases map to TRBD1. The input for sequencing was CD4+ T cells from blood, taken at the 22-month timepoint. In nucleotides, the CDR3 is TGTGCCAGCCAGGTTGGGACAGGGGGTCACAATGAGCAGTTCTTC. Translation gives CASQVGTGGHNEQFF.